The 5 T cell receptor beta chains given below trace back to one sample, sequenced in a study of PD-L1 blockade in urothelial cancer. The method was immunoSEQ multiplex PCR; TCRdb's version includes in-frame clones alone and lacks a portion of them. The sample has tens of thousands of clones, under 90% seen once. This sample comprised PBMCs, obtained around atezolizumab (anti-PD-L1) treatment. These receptors all stem from a man aged 60 to 75 with urothelial cancer.

This clone appeared once. The chain joins TRBV7-2 to TRBJ2-2, with TRBD2 matching over 12 bases. V lost 2 bases to trimming and J lost 5 bases; unmatched junction nucleotides: 6. The CDR3 has 17 residues. Per germline, CDR1 SGHTA and CDR2 FQGNSA. Here the CDR3 DNA reads TGTGCCAGCAGCTTATCTAGCGGGGGGGCCGGGACCGGGGAGCTGTTTTTT. Its protein product is CASSLSSGGAGTGELFF.

The CDR3 bases are TGTGCCAGCAGCTTTACGGGGACCGGGGAGCTGTTTTTT. As protein: CASSFTGTGELFF. The V gene is TRBV7-2, the J gene TRBJ2-2, with a possible D match to TRBD2 (5 bases). Germline-derived CDR1 and CDR2 are SGHTA and FQGNSA. The CDR3 has 13 residues. V lost 3 bases, J lost 5 bases, and 7 bases lay in between.

The chain is built from TRBV6-1 and TRBJ2-7; weak D call: TRBD2 (6 bases). The CDR3 consists of 15 residues. V shed 6 bases and J shed 0 bases, with 15 bases lying between them. The germline V gene has CDR1 MNHNS and CDR2 SASEGT. CDR3 sequence (DNA): TGTGCCAGCAGACGAAGCGGGCTCAACTCCTACGAGCAGTACTTC. Its protein product is CASRRSGLNSYEQYF.

CDR3 loop: CSVRVSGGANEQFF. CDR3 sequence (DNA): TGCAGCGTCCGGGTTAGCGGGGGGGCCAATGAGCAGTTCTTC. This chain links TRBV29-1 with TRBJ2-1, with 11 nucleotides matching TRBD2. Germline V gene lookup returns CDR1 SQVTM and CDR2 ANQGSEA. V was clipped by 6 bases and J by 6 bases; unmatched bases: 7. The CDR3 length is 14 residues.

This chain joins TRBV7-8 and TRBJ2-1; 8 nucleotides line up with TRBD1. The CDR3 runs 13 residues. The germline V gene has CDR1 SGHVS and CDR2 FQNEAQ. The V segment lost 7 bases and the J segment 6 bases; nucleotides outside the gene matches: 5. The CDR3 DNA reads TGTGCCAGCAAAAAGACAGGGGTCAATGAGCAGTTCTTC. Protein product: CASKKTGVNEQFF.